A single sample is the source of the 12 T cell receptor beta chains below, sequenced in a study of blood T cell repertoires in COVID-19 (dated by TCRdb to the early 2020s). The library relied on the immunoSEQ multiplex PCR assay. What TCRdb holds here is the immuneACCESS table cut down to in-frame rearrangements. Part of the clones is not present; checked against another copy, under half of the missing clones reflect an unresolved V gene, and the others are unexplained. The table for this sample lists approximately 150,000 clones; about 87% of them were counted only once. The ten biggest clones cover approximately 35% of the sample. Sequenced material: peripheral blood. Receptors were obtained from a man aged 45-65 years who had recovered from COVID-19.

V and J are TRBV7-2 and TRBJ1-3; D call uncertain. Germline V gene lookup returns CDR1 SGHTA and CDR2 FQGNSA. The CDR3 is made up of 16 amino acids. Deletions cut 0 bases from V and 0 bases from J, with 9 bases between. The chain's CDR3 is CASSLASVASGNTIYF. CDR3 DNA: TGTGCCAGCAGCTTAGCATCGGTAGCCTCTGGAAACACCATATATTTT.

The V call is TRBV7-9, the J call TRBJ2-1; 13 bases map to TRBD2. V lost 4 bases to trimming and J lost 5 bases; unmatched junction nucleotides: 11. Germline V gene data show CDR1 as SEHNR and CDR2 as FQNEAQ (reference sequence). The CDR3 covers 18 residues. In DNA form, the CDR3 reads TGTGCCAGCAGCTCCACTACTATGACTAGCGGGGGGAACAATGAGCAGTTCTTC. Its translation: CASSSTTMTSGGNNEQFF.

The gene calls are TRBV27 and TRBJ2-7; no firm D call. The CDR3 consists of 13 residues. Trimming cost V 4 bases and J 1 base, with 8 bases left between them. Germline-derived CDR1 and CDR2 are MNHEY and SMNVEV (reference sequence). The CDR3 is CASSYGPSYEQYF. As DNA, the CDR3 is TGTGCCAGCAGTTATGGGCCGTCCTACGAGCAGTACTTC.

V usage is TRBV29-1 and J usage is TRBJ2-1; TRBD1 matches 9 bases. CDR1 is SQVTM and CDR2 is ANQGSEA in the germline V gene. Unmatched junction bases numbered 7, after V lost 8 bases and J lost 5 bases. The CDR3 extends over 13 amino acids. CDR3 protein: CSMGDRAHNEQFF. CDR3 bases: TGCAGCATGGGGGACAGGGCCCACAATGAGCAGTTCTTC.

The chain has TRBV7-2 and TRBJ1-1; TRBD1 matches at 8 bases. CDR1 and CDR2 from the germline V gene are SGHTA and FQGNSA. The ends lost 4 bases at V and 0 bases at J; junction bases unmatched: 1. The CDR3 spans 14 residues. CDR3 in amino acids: CASSSDRVNTEAFF. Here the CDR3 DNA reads TGTGCCAGCAGCTCGGACAGGGTGAACACTGAAGCTTTCTTT.

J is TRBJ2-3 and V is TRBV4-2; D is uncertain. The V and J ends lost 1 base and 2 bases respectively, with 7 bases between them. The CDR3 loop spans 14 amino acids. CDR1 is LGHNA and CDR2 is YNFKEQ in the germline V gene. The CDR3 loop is CASSQGADTDTQYF. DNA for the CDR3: TGTGCCAGCAGCCAAGGGGCAGACACAGATACGCAGTATTTT.

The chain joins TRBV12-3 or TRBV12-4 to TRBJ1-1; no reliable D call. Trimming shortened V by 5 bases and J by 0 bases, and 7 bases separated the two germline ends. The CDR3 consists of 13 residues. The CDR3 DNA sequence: TGTGCCAGCAGTGACATATTGAACACTGAAGCTTTCTTT. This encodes CASSDILNTEAFF.

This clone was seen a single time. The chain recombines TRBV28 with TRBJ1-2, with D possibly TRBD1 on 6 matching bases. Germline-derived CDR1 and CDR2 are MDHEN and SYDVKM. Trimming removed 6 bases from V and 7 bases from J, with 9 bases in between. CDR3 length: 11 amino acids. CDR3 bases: TGTGCCAGCAGCAGGGGCGGTGGCTACACCTTC. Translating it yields CASSRGGGYTF.

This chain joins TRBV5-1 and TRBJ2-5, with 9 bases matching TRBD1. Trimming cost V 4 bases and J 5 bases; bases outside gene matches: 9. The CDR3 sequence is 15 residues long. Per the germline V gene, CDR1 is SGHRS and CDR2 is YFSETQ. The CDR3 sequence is CASSRGQGHQETQYF. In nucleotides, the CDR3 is TGCGCCAGCAGCCGAGGACAGGGGCATCAGGAGACCCAGTACTTC. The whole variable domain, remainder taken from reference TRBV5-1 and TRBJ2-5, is KAGVTQTPRYLIKTRGQQVTLSCSPISGHRSVSWYQQTPGQGLQFLFEYFSETQRNKGNFPGRFSGRQFSNSRSEMNVSTLELGDSALYLCASSRGQGHQETQYFGPGTRLLVL.

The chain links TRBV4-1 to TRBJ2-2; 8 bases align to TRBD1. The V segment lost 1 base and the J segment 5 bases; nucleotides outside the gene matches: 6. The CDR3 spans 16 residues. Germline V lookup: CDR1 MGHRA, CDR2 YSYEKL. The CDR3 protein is CASSQADRAGTGELFF. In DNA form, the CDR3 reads TGCGCCAGCAGCCAAGCGGACAGGGCGGGAACCGGGGAGCTGTTTTTT.

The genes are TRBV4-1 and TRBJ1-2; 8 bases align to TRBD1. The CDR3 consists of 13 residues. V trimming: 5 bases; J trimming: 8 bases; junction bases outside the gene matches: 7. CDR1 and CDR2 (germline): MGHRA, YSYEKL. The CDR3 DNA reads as TGCGCCAGCAGCTCCCGGGACAGGAGCGGCTACACCTTC. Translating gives CASSSRDRSGYTF.

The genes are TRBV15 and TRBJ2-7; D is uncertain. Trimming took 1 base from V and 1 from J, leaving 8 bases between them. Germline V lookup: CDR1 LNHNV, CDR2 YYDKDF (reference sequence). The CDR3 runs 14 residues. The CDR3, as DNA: TGTGCCACCAGCAGAGCATCGCGATCCTACGAGCAGTACTTC. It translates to CATSRASRSYEQYF.